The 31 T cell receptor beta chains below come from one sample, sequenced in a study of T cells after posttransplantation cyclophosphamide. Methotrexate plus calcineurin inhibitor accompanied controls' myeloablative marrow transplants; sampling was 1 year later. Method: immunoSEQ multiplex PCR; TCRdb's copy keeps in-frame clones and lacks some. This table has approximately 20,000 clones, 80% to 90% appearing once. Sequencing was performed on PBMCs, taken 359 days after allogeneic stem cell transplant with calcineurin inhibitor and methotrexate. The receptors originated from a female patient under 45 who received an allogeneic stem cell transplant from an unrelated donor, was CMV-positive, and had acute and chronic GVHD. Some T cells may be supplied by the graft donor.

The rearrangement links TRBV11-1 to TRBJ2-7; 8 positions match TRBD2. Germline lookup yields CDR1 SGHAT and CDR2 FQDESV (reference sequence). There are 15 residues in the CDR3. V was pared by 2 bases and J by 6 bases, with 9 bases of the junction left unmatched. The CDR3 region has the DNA TGTGCCAGCAGCTTACGCAGCGGGAGTAGATCCGAGCAGTACTTC. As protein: CASSLRSGSRSEQYF.

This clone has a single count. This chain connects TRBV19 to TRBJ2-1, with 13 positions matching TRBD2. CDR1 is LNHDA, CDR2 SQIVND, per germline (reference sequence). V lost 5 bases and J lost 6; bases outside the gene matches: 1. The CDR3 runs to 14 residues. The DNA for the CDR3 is TGTGCCAGTAGTGGACTAGCGGGAGTCAATGAGCAGTTCTTC. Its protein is CASSGLAGVNEQFF. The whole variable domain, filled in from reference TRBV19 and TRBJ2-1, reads DGGITQSPKYLFRKEGQNVTLSCEQNLNHDAMYWYRQDPGQGLRLIYYSQIVNDFQKGDIAEGYSVSREKKESFPLTVTSAQKNPTAFYLCASSGLAGVNEQFFGPGTRLTVL.

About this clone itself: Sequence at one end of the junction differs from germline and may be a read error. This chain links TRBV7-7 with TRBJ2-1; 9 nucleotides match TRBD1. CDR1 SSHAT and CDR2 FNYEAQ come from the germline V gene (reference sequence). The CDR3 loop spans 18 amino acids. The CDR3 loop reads CASSFRPQGQGRASEQFF. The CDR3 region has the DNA TGTGCTAGCAGCTTTCGCCCCCAAGGACAGGGGCGTGCTAGTGAGCAGTTCTTC.

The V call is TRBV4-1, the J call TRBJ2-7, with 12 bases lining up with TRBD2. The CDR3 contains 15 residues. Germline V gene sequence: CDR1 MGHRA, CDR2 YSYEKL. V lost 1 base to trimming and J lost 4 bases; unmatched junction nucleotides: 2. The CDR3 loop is CASSQGTSGNYEQYV. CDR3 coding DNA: TGCGCCAGCAGCCAAGGGACTAGCGGGAATTACGAGCAGTACGTC.

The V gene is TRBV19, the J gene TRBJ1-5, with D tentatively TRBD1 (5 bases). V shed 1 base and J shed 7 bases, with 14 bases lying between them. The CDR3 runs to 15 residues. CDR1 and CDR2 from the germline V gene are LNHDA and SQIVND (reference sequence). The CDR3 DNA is TGTGCCAGTAGTATAGTCCTGGGCGGGGACCAGCCCCAGCATTTT. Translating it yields CASSIVLGGDQPQHF.

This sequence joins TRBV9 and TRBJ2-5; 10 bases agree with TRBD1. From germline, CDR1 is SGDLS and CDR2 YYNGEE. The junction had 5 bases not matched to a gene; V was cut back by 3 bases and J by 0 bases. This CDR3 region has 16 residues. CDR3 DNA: TGTGCCAGCAGCGCTCCGGGACAGGGGTACCAAGAGACCCAGTACTTC. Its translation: CASSAPGQGYQETQYF.

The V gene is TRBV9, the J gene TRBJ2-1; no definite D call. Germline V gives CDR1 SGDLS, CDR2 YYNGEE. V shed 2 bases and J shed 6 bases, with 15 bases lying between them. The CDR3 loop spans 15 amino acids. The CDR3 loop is CASSVFLSQANEQFF. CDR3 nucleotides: TGTGCCAGCAGCGTTTTTTTGAGCCAGGCCAATGAGCAGTTCTTC. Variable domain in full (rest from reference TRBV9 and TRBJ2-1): DSGVTQTPKHLITATGQRVTLRCSPRSGDLSVYWYQQSLDQGLQFLIQYYNGEERAKGNILERFSAQQFPDLHSELNLSSLELGDSALYFCASSVFLSQANEQFFGPGTRLTVL.

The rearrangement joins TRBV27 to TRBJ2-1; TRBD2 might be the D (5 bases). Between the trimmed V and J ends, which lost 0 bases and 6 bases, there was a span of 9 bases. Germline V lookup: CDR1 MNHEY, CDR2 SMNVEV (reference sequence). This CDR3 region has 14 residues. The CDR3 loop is CASSLSRLANEQFF. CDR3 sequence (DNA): TGTGCCAGCAGTTTATCACGGCTAGCCAATGAGCAGTTCTTC.

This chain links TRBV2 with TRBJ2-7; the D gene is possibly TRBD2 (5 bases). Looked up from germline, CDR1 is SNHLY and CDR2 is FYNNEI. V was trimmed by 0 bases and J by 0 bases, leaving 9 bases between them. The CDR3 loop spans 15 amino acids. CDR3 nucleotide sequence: TGTGCCAGCAGTGAAGCTAGCGCCAGCTCCTACGAGCAGTACTTC. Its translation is CASSEASASSYEQYF.

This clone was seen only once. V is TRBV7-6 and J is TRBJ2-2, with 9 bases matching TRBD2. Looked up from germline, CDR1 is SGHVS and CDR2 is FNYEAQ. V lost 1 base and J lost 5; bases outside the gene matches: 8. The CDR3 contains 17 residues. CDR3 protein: CASSLGTSAHGTGELFF. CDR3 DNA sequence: TGTGCCAGCAGCTTAGGGACTAGCGCCCATGGGACCGGGGAGCTGTTTTTT.

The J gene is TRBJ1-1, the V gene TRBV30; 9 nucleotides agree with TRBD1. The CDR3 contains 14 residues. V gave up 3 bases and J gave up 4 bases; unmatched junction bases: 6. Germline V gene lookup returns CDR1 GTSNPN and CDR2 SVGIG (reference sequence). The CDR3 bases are TGTGCCTGGAGCCGGGACAGGGTAATCACTGAAGCTTTCTTT. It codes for CAWSRDRVITEAFF.

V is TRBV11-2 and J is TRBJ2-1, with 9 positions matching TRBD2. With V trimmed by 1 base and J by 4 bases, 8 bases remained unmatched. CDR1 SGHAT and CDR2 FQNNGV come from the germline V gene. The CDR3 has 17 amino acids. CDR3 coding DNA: TGTGCCAGCAGCTTAGTTGCGGGAGGGCCAACATACAATGAGCAGTTCTTC. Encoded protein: CASSLVAGGPTYNEQFF.

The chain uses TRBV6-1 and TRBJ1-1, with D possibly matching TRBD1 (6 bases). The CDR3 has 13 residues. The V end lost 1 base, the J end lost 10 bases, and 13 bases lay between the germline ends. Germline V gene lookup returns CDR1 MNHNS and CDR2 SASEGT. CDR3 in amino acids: CASSEGDHRVAFF. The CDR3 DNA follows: TGTGCCAGCAGTGAAGGCGATCACAGGGTAGCTTTCTTT.

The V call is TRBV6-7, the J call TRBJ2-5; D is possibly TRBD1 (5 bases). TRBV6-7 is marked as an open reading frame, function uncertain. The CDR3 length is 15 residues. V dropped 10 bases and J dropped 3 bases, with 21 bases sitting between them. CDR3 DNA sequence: TGTGCCACTCCAGGGAAACAAAAACTCAAAGAGACCCAGTACTTC. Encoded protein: CATPGKQKLKETQYF.

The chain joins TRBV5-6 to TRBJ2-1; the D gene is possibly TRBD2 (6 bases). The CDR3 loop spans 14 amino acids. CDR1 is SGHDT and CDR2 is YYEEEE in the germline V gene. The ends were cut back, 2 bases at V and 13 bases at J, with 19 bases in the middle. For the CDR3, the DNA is TGTGCCAGCAGCTTAGGAGGGCTACCCAGCACACAGTTCTTC. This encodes CASSLGGLPSTQFF.

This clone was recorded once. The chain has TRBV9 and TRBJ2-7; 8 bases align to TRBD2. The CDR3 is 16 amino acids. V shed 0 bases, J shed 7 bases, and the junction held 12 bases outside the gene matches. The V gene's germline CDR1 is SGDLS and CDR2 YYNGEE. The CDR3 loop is CASSVGGDSTGGEQYF. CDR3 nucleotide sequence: TGTGCCAGCAGCGTAGGGGGGGACTCGACGGGAGGGGAGCAGTACTTC.

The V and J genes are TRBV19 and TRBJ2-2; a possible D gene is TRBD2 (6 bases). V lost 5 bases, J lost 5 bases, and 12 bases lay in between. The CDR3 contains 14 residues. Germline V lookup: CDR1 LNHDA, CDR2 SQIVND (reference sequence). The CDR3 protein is CASSSGLPTGELFF. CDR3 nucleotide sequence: TGTGCCAGTAGTTCGGGACTCCCAACCGGGGAGCTGTTTTTT.

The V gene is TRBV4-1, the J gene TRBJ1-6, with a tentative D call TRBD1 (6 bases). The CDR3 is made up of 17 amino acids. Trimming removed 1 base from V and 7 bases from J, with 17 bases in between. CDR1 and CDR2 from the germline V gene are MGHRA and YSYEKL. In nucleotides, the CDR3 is TGCGCCAGCAGCCAAGGCTCTTCGACAGGTTCCAATTCACCCCTCCACTTT. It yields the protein CASSQGSSTGSNSPLHF.

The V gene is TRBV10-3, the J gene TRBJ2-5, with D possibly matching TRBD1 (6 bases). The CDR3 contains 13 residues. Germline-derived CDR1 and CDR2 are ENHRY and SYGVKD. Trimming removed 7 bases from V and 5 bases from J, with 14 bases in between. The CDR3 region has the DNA TGTGCCATCAAAACAGGGCCAATGGAGACCCAGTACTTC. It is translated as CAIKTGPMETQYF.

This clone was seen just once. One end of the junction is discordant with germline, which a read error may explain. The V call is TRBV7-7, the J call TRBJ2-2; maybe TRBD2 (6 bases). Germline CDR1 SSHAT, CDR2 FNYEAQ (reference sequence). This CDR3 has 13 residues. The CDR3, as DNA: TGTGCTAGCAGCTTAGGGGAGGCCGGGGAGCTGTTTTTT. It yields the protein CASSLGEAGELFF.

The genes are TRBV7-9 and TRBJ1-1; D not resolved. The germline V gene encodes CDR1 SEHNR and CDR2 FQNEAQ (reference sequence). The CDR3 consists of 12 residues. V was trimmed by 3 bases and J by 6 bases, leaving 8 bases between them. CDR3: CASSFIGAEAFF. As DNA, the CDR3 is TGTGCCAGCAGCTTCATCGGGGCTGAAGCTTTCTTT.

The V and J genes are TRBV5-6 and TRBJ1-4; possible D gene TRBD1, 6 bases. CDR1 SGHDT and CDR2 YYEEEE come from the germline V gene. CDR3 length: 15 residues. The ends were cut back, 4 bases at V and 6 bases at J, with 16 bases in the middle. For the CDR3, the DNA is TGTGCCAGCAGCCAAAACGCCCAGGGGTATGAAAAACTGTTTTTT. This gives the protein CASSQNAQGYEKLFF.

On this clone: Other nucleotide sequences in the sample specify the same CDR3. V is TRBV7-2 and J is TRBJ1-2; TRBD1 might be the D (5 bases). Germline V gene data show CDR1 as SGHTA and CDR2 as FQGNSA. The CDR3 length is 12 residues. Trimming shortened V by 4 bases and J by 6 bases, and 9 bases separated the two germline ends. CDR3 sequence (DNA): TGTGCCAGCAGCTCAAGGGGCGATGGCTACACCTTC. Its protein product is CASSSRGDGYTF.

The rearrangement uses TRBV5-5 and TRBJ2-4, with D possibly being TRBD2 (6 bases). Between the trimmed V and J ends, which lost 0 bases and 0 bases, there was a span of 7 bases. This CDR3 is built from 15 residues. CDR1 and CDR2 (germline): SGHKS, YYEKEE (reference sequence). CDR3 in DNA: TGTGCCAGCAGCTTGGGCGGGACAGCCAAAAACATTCAGTACTTC. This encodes CASSLGGTAKNIQYF.

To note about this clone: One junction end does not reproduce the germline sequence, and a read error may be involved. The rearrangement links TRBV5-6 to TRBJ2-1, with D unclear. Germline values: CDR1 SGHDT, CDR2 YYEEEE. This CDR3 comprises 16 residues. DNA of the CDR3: TGTGCCAGCAGCCTCGCTCAGGCAACCTCCAACAATGAGCAGTTCTTC. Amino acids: CASSLAQATSNNEQFF.

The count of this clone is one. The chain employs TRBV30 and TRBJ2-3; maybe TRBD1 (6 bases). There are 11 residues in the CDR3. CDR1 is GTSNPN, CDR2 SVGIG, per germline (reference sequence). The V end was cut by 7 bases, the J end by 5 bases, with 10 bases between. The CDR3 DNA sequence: TGTGCCTTCCAGGGGAGAGATACGCAGTATTTT. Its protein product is CAFQGRDTQYF.

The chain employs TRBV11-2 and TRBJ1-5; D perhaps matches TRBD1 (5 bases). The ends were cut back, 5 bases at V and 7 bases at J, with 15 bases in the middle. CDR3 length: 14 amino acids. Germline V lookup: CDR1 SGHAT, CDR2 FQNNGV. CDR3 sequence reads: CASSPQASQQPQHF. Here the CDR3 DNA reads TGTGCCAGCAGCCCACAGGCCTCGCAGCAGCCCCAGCATTTT.

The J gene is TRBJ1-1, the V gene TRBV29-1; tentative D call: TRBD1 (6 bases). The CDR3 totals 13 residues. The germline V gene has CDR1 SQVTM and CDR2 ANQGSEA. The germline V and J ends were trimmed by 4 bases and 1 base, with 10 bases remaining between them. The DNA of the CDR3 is TGCAGCGTTGGCGAGACAGGGAACACTGAAGCTTTCTTT. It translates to CSVGETGNTEAFF.

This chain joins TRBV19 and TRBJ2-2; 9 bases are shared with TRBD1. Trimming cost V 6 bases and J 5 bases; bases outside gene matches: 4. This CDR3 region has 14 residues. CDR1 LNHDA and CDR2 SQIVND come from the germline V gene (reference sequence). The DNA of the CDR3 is TGTGCCAGTAGGGACAGGGGTGATACCGGGGAGCTGTTTTTT. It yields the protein CASRDRGDTGELFF.

The CDR3 region has the DNA TGTGCCAGCAGAAGGACAGGGTTTCCGACAGAGACCCAGTACTTC. Protein product: CASRRTGFPTETQYF. The chain carries TRBV6-5 and TRBJ2-5; TRBD1 aligns across 8 bases. The CDR3 extends over 15 amino acids. Germline V CDR1 and CDR2: MNHEY, SVGAGI. J lost 4 bases, V lost 6 bases, and 10 bases had no gene match.

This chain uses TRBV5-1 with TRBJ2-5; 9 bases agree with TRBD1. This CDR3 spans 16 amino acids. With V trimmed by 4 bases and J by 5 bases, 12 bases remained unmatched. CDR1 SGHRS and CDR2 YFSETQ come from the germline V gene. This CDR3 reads CASSLAGTGWRETQYF. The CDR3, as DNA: TGCGCCAGCAGCCTAGCCGGGACAGGGTGGAGGGAGACCCAGTACTTC.